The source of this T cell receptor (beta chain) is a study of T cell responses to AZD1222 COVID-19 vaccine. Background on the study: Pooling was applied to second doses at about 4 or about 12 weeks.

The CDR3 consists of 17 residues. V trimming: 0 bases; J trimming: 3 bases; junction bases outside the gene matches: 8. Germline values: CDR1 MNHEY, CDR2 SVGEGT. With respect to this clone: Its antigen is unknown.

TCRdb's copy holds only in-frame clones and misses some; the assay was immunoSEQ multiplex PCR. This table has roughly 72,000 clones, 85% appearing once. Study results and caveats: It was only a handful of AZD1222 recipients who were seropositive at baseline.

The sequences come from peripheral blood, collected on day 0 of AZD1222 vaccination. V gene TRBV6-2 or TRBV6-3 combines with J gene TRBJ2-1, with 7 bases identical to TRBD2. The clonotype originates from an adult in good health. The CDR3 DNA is TGTGCCAGCAGTTACTCGCCCCCAAGCGGGATCTACAATGAGCAGTTCTTC. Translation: CASSYSPPSGIYNEQFF.